The 23 T cell receptor beta chains reported below all come from one sample, sequenced in a study of PD-1 blockade in classical Hodgkin lymphoma. Here immunoSEQ multiplex PCR was the method, and the copy in TCRdb shows in-frame clones only, minus some. The sample lists roughly 28,000 clones, approximately 70% occurring once. Each of the patients experienced relapse following autologous stem cell transplantation, and their brentuximab vedotin exposure differed. Specimen: peripheral blood mononuclear cells (PBMCs), collected before the second cycle of nivolumab. The receptor source for this set is a human donor with classical Hodgkin lymphoma.

The chain links TRBV19 to TRBJ2-7; 7 bases align to TRBD2. J was trimmed by 4 bases and V by 5 bases; bases with no gene match: 11. The CDR3 contains 15 residues. Germline assignment: CDR1 LNHDA and CDR2 SQIVND (reference sequence). CDR3 region: CASSSRAGEVYEQYF. CDR3 coding DNA: TGTGCCAGTAGTTCCCGGGCGGGAGAGGTTTACGAGCAGTACTTC.

The genes are TRBV5-1 and TRBJ1-1; tentative D call: TRBD1 (5 bases). The V and J ends lost 4 bases and 4 bases respectively, with 14 bases between them. From germline, CDR1 is SGHRS and CDR2 YFSETQ. The CDR3 runs to 14 residues. The CDR3 is CASSPGTGSTEAFF. In DNA form, the CDR3 reads TGCGCCAGCAGCCCCGGGACCGGGAGCACTGAAGCTTTCTTT.

This clone was observed many times. A far larger clone lies a single base away; this is likely a read error. This chain connects TRBV4-3 to TRBJ2-2; 8 bases map to TRBD2. This CDR3 is 17 amino acids long. Germline V gives CDR1 LGHNA, CDR2 YSLEER. V shed 0 bases and J 7 bases; nucleotides not matched to a gene: 10. CDR3 protein: CASSQERFGGENGELFF. In DNA form, the CDR3 reads TGCGCCAGCAGCCAAGAGCGTTTCGGGGGGGAGAACGGGGAGCTGTTTTTT.

The chain is built from TRBV7-2 and TRBJ2-3, with D possibly matching TRBD2 (6 bases). The germline V and J ends were trimmed by 1 base and 2 bases, with 13 bases remaining between them. This CDR3 region has 16 residues. Germline V CDR1 and CDR2: SGHTA, FQGNSA. The CDR3 region is CASSLGRGTPTDTQYF. In nucleotides, the CDR3 is TGTGCCAGCAGCTTAGGGCGGGGTACTCCCACAGATACGCAGTATTTT.

On this clone itself: This CDR3 is also generated by other DNA sequences in the sample. The chain uses TRBV9 and TRBJ1-5, with unresolved D. Germline assignment: CDR1 SGDLS and CDR2 YYNGEE. V was clipped by 0 bases and J by 0 bases, with 4 bases between them. The CDR3 runs 14 residues. The CDR3 DNA sequence: TGTGCCAGCAGCGTAGGCAGTAGCAATCAGCCCCAGCATTTT. This gives the protein CASSVGSSNQPQHF.

There are a few counts of this clone. This chain links TRBV9 with TRBJ2-1, with 12 bases aligning to TRBD2. CDR3 length equals 18 residues. V lost 2 bases, J lost 2 bases, and 8 bases stayed unmatched. The V gene's germline CDR1 is SGDLS and CDR2 YYNGEE. CDR3: CASSVALAGGNAYNEQFF. DNA for the CDR3: TGTGCCAGCAGCGTGGCACTAGCGGGGGGCAATGCCTACAATGAGCAGTTCTTC.

This clone was counted a few times. The chain employs TRBV19 and TRBJ1-2; TRBD1 might be the D (6 bases). The CDR3 covers 14 residues. The germline gives CDR1 LNHDA, CDR2 SQIVND (reference sequence). Trimming removed 5 bases at V and 7 bases at J, with 17 bases between. CDR3 amino acids: CASSLLSGAGGYTF. The CDR3 coding sequence is TGTGCCAGTAGTCTCCTGTCGGGGGCAGGTGGCTACACCTTC.

This clone was detected only a few times. The rearrangement links TRBV7-2 to TRBJ2-2; TRBD2 matches at 7 bases. This CDR3 spans 13 amino acids. The J segment lost 7 bases and the V segment lost 7 bases, leaving 6 bases of the junction unmatched. Germline V lookup: CDR1 SGHTA, CDR2 FQGNSA. As DNA, the CDR3 is TGTGCCAGCAACCAAGCGGGGATCGGGGAGCTGTTTTTT. Translation gives CASNQAGIGELFF.

This chain connects TRBV28 to TRBJ2-5; D uncertain. Between the trimmed V and J ends, which lost 3 bases and 2 bases, there was a span of 7 bases. This CDR3 spans 13 amino acids. Per the germline V gene, CDR1 is MDHEN and CDR2 is SYDVKM. CDR3 bases: TGTGCCAGCAGTTTTAACAGACAAGAGACCCAGTACTTC. Its protein product is CASSFNRQETQYF.

The rearrangement links TRBV5-6 to TRBJ2-5, with 7 bases aligning to TRBD2. Germline V gives CDR1 SGHDT, CDR2 YYEEEE. V shed 5 bases and J 0 bases; nucleotides not matched to a gene: 7. The CDR3 sequence is 15 residues long. CDR3 in amino acids: CASRRIGRDQETQYF. DNA of the CDR3: TGTGCCAGCAGACGAATTGGGAGGGACCAAGAGACCCAGTACTTC.

The chain couples TRBV7-3 to TRBJ1-1, with a tentative D call TRBD1 (6 bases). V lost 3 bases, J lost 1 base, and 9 bases lay in between. Germline values: CDR1 SGHTA, CDR2 FQGTGA. The CDR3 consists of 14 residues. The CDR3 bases are TGTGCCAGCAGCTTTCGGGGGGCGAACACTGAAGCTTTCTTT. This translates into CASSFRGANTEAFF.

This sequence joins TRBV28 and TRBJ1-5; possible D gene TRBD1, 5 bases. The CDR3 is made up of 15 amino acids. Germline V gene data show CDR1 as MDHEN and CDR2 as SYDVKM. V was clipped by 5 bases and J by 7 bases, with 18 bases between them. For the CDR3, the DNA is TGTGCCAGCAGTCCTTCTTCAGGGCAGGGACAGCCCCAGCATTTT. Translation gives CASSPSSGQGQPQHF.

This chain joins TRBV7-9 and TRBJ2-5, with 10 bases that match TRBD2. The CDR3 loop spans 13 amino acids. V shed 5 bases and J 7 bases; nucleotides not matched to a gene: 4. Germline-derived CDR1 and CDR2 are SEHNR and FQNEAQ (reference sequence). The CDR3 DNA is TGTGCCAGCAGCCCGTCTAGCGGGGGGACCCAGTACTTC. Its translation: CASSPSSGGTQYF.

This clone was seen a handful of times. The rearrangement joins TRBV5-1 to TRBJ2-7; 9 bases are a match to TRBD1. CDR1 and CDR2 (germline): SGHRS, YFSETQ. This CDR3 has 14 amino acids. J gave up 5 bases and V 3 bases, and 6 bases lay outside the gene matches. CDR3 in DNA: TGCGCCAGCAGCTGCACCGGGACAGGGAACGAGCAGTACGTC. The encoded protein is CASSCTGTGNEQYV.

The chain combines TRBV30 with TRBJ1-3; D is unresolved. Trimming left V 4 bases short and J 0 bases short, with 19 bases between. The germline gives CDR1 GTSNPN, CDR2 SVGIG (reference sequence). The CDR3 has 17 amino acids. In DNA form, the CDR3 reads TGTGCCTGGACTTCTGACCCCCTGACCTACTCTGGAAACACCATATATTTT. This encodes CAWTSDPLTYSGNTIYF.

This chain links TRBV28 with TRBJ2-1, with TRBD2 matching 13 bases. After removal of 5 bases from V and 4 bases from J, the junction contained 2 bases not matched to a gene. This CDR3 is built from 15 residues. The germline V gene encodes CDR1 MDHEN and CDR2 SYDVKM. DNA for the CDR3: TGTGCCAGCAGTCCGGGACTAGCGGGGTACAATGAGCAGTTCTTC. This encodes CASSPGLAGYNEQFF.

This sequence joins TRBV19 and TRBJ2-4; possibly TRBD2 for D (7 bases). V dropped 5 bases and J dropped 0 bases, with 14 bases sitting between them. The CDR3 loop spans 16 amino acids. Looked up from germline, CDR1 is LNHDA and CDR2 is SQIVND (reference sequence). CDR3 coding DNA: TGTGCCAGTAGTTTCGGAGGGGGGGTAGCCAAAAACATTCAGTACTTC. It translates to CASSFGGGVAKNIQYF.

CDR3 residues: CASSPLGRYTEAFF. For the CDR3, the DNA is TGTGCCAGCAGTCCCCTGGGACGTTACACTGAAGCTTTCTTT. The chain links TRBV6-5 to TRBJ1-1, with D possibly being TRBD1 (5 bases). The V and J ends lost 5 bases and 3 bases respectively, with 13 bases between them. The CDR3 runs to 14 residues. Per the germline V gene, CDR1 is MNHEY and CDR2 is SVGAGI.

This rearrangement joins TRBV9 to TRBJ2-2; D unresolved. This CDR3 has 15 residues. Germline CDR1 and CDR2: SGDLS and YYNGEE. Trimming cost V 4 bases and J 4 bases, with 14 bases left between them. The CDR3 loop is CASSLNDWVTGELFF. In DNA, the CDR3 is TGTGCCAGCAGCCTAAATGATTGGGTCACCGGGGAGCTGTTTTTT.

The chain has TRBV5-4 and TRBJ2-3; TRBD2 agrees at 9 bases. CDR3 length: 16 residues. The V gene end was trimmed by 2 bases and the J gene end by 5 bases; junction bases not matched to a gene: 9. Germline CDR1 is SGHNT and CDR2 is YYREEE (reference sequence). The CDR3 loop is CASSLAGGQGRDTQYF. The CDR3, as DNA: TGTGCCAGCAGCTTAGCGGGAGGCCAGGGGCGAGATACGCAGTATTTT.

This chain joins TRBV5-4 and TRBJ2-5, with D possibly TRBD2 on 5 matching bases. The germline V gene encodes CDR1 SGHNT and CDR2 YYREEE (reference sequence). The length of the CDR3 is 15 residues. With 3 bases removed from V and 5 bases from J, the gap between germline ends came to 17 bases. CDR3 DNA: TGTGCCAGCAGCTCTCCGGGAAACCTAGGGGAGACCCAGTACTTC. It yields the protein CASSSPGNLGETQYF.

The chain employs TRBV5-1 and TRBJ2-2; 12 bases match TRBD2. V was clipped by 4 bases and J by 4 bases; unmatched bases: 5. Germline V CDR1 and CDR2: SGHRS, YFSETQ. CDR3 length equals 16 residues. In DNA, the CDR3 is TGCGCCAGCAGCATACTAGCGGGAGGTGGCACCGGGGAGCTGTTTTTT. This gives the protein CASSILAGGGTGELFF.

The chain carries TRBV7-8 and TRBJ2-7; unclear D gene. This CDR3 contains 12 residues. Between the trimmed V and J ends, which lost 0 bases and 4 bases, there was a span of 4 bases. In germline, CDR1 is SGHVS, CDR2 FQNEAQ. DNA of the CDR3: TGTGCCAGCAGCTTAGCCACTTACGAGCAGTACGTC. Protein product: CASSLATYEQYV.